What follows describes a single TCR beta chain. Its specific antigen is unknown. No quality values exist for individual bases; no much larger clone is one base distant. V and J are truncated by 7 bases and 7 bases respectively, leaving an intervening sequence of 25 bases. The CDR3 measures 16 amino acids from cysteine to phenylalanine. The sequence is cut down to CDR3 DNA, 48 bases in frame from base 1. CDR1 MNHEY and CDR2 SMNVEV are derived from the germline V gene (reference sequence). On a MiSeq, deep resolution sequencing aimed for a depth between 1 in 1 million and 1 in 200,000 T cells, with each clonotype covered approximately 9.2x on average. TCR beta libraries were generated with the immunoSEQ hsTCRB Kit. The study's processing was this. The data were analyzed with ImmunoSEQ Analyzer and ImmunoSEQ Data Assistant, and V, D and J gene assignments followed IMGT definitions. Clonality, which ranges from 0 to 1, was calculated by subtracting the normalized Shannon entropy of productive rearrangement frequencies from one. Only overrepresented clonotypes making up at least 0.05% of the repertoire of each patient were included in the public clonotype analysis. Roughly 13 repertoires from age-matched healthy donors, obtained from immuneACCESS, served as clonality controls. The immuneACCESS repertoire file appears here via TCRdb, limited to in-frame rearrangements. These files lack a portion of the clones; in checked studies, under half of the deficit traces to unresolved V genes, and the cause of the others is not known. The D gene and trimming were derived from the DNA, and the V and J assignments and clone size from that table. This sample comprises 150,000 to 200,000 clones, more than 70% of them detected only once. The ten largest clones capture 3% to 3.5% of the sample.

Reading the label with the study, this specimen's time point is: progressive disease on ibrutinib. For TCR beta library preparation, about 2.1 micrograms of genomic DNA were extracted from the cryopreserved PBMCs. Longitudinal blood samples from CLL patients on ibrutinib monotherapy underwent high-throughput TCR beta sequencing. Patients were enrolled in a phase 2 open-label single-center ibrutinib monotherapy trial. This sample was included in a study of cytotoxic CD8 clonotypes in ibrutinib-treated CLL (dated by TCRdb to the early 2020s). At the level of the whole study: In this cohort, about 16 patients were treatment-naive and some 10 were relapsed/refractory, while some 17 had unmutated IGHV. All remission and progressive disease samples were collected while patients were still receiving ibrutinib. Partial responses were observed in about 24 patients and complete responses in 2; after a median follow-up of 68 months, remission was maintained in some 14 patients and progression was observed in some 12. The response samples were drawn at a median of approximately 11 months into treatment, with a range of roughly 6 to 36 months. Samples averaged roughly 260,000 productive templates and 94,082 productive rearrangements. Cryopreserved peripheral blood mononuclear cells were collected before treatment, at response, and at either disease progression or sustained remission. Longitudinal samples were available for about 30% of the roughly 86 trial participants.

What the research found in general, with its limitations: Public clonotypes were rare and either shrank or stayed stable during treatment, and the rise in clonality at ibrutinib response reflected expansion of private clonotypes. Baseline clonality exceeded that of age-matched healthy donors and correlated strongly with circulating CD8+ T-cell counts. Lymph node repertoires were not examined, and the timing of sampling was not matched between patients in sustained remission and those whose disease progressed. An increase in clonality was observed at ibrutinib response, with clonality remaining stable during sustained remission and falling back toward baseline at progression.

Here the sequenced sample was PBMCs, taken at disease progression, from a patient treated with ibrutinib. This TCR came from a human donor with chronic lymphocytic leukemia. The V and J genes are TRBV27 and TRBJ1-2; the D gene is perhaps TRBD1, on 5 matching bases. The CDR3 region: CASIPPFGGRWVGYTF. The DNA is as follows: TGTGCCAGCATACCCCCGTTTGGGGGACGTTGGGTTGGCTACACCTTC.